These 20 T cell receptor beta chains came from one sample sequenced in a study of blood T cell repertoires in COVID-19. This table comes from immunoSEQ multiplex PCR, and its TCRdb copy is limited to in-frame clones, with some not included. Among 60,000 to 75,000 clones listed, around 86% were seen once. Sequenced input: peripheral blood. These receptor sequences come from a man under 40 with acute or convalescent COVID-19.

This chain joins TRBV28 and TRBJ2-7, with a tentative D call TRBD1 (6 bases). The ends were cut back, 4 bases at V and 2 bases at J, with 6 bases in the middle. Germline lookup yields CDR1 MDHEN and CDR2 SYDVKM. This CDR3 contains 12 residues. This CDR3 reads CASSSGAYEQYV. In nucleotides, the CDR3 is TGTGCCAGCAGTTCAGGGGCCTACGAGCAGTACGTC.

V usage is TRBV2 and J usage is TRBJ1-3; D is ambiguous. The V gene lost 3 bases and the J gene lost 4 bases, with 16 bases spanning the gap. The CDR3 covers 16 residues. Looked up from germline, CDR1 is SNHLY and CDR2 is FYNNEI. The CDR3, as DNA: TGTGCCAGCAGTGACAGTGGTTTAAGTTCAGGAAACACCATATATTTT. Translation: CASSDSGLSSGNTIYF.

The chain uses TRBV2 and TRBJ2-2; possibly TRBD1 for D (5 bases). V lost 0 bases, J lost 7 bases, and 12 bases lay in between. Germline V gene sequence: CDR1 SNHLY, CDR2 FYNNEI. The CDR3 spans 15 residues. The CDR3 region is CASSEALGDGGELFF. CDR3 coding DNA: TGTGCCAGCAGTGAAGCGTTAGGGGATGGCGGGGAGCTGTTTTTT. Together with reference TRBV2 and TRBJ2-2, the CDR3 gives the full variable domain: EPEVTQTPSHQVTQMGQEVILRCVPISNHLYFYWYRQILGQKVEFLVSFYNNEISEKSEIFDDQFSVERPDGSNFTLKIRSTKLEDSAMYFCASSEALGDGGELFFGEGSRLTVL.

The V call is TRBV5-1, the J call TRBJ2-5; 10 bases line up with TRBD2. Trimming at V came to 6 bases and at J to 5 bases, leaving 13 bases not matched to a gene. Germline V gene lookup returns CDR1 SGHRS and CDR2 YFSETQ. The CDR3 contains 16 residues. The CDR3 region is CASTQTAGGLVETQYF. Here the CDR3 DNA reads TGCGCCAGCACCCAGACAGCGGGGGGGTTGGTGGAGACCCAGTACTTC.

This sequence joins TRBV2 and TRBJ2-7, with D uncertain. The CDR3 length is 15 residues. CDR1 SNHLY and CDR2 FYNNEI come from the germline V gene. Trimming cost V 0 bases and J 0 bases, with 9 bases left between them. The CDR3 loop reads CASSEALASSYEQYV. DNA of the CDR3: TGTGCCAGCAGTGAAGCGCTTGCCAGCTCCTACGAGCAGTACGTC.

The chain joins TRBV10-3 to TRBJ2-3; the match to TRBD2 covers 7 bases. The CDR3 is 13 residues long. Germline CDR1 ENHRY, CDR2 SYGVKD. The V segment lost 2 bases and the J segment 5 bases; nucleotides outside the gene matches: 1. CDR3 in DNA: TGTGCCATCAGTGAGGGGGAGGGAGATACGCAGTATTTT. Translated: CAISEGEGDTQYF.

This chain joins TRBV7-2 and TRBJ1-2, with TRBD1 matching over 7 bases. This CDR3 spans 13 amino acids. Germline V CDR1 and CDR2: SGHTA, FQGNSA. Losses at the gene ends were 6 bases for V and 5 bases for J; bases not matched to a gene: 6. CDR3 bases: TGTGCCAGCAGTACAGACAGGGTGTATGGCTACACCTTC. It codes for CASSTDRVYGYTF.

V is TRBV15 and J is TRBJ2-4; D is unclear. Trimming took 0 bases from V and 5 from J, leaving 11 bases between them. This CDR3 is 15 amino acids long. Germline CDR1 and CDR2: LNHNV and YYDKDF (reference sequence). DNA of the CDR3: TGTGCCACCAGCAGAGATGGTATTACGGAAAACATTCAGTACTTC. Residues: CATSRDGITENIQYF.

The chain has TRBV19 and TRBJ2-7, with 7 nucleotides matching TRBD1. The V and J ends lost 2 bases and 7 bases, in that order; junction bases with no gene match: 5. There are 13 residues in the CDR3. The germline V gene has CDR1 LNHDA and CDR2 SQIVND (reference sequence). The CDR3 DNA sequence: TGTGCCAGTAGTATAATGACAGGGAGTGAGCAGTACGTC. Translating gives CASSIMTGSEQYV.

This clone was recorded once. The gene calls are TRBV30 and TRBJ1-1; the D gene is possibly TRBD1 (5 bases). The CDR3 spans 16 residues. V was cut by 3 bases and J by 1 base, with 18 bases left in between. The V gene's germline CDR1 is GTSNPN and CDR2 SVGIG (reference sequence). The CDR3 reads CAWRFPPLGPNTEAFF. CDR3 DNA sequence: TGTGCCTGGAGATTTCCCCCTCTGGGGCCGAACACTGAAGCTTTCTTT. Full variable domain (missing parts from reference TRBV30 and TRBJ1-1): SQTIHQWPATLVQPVGSPLSLECTVEGTSNPNLYWYRQAAGRGLQLLFYSVGIGQISSEVPQNLSASRPQDRQFILSSKKLLLSDSGFYLCAWRFPPLGPNTEAFFGQGTRLTVV.

The sample holds one count of this clone. The chain is built from TRBV5-6 and TRBJ1-5, with 8 bases that match TRBD1. With V trimmed by 1 base and J by 10 bases, 4 bases remained unmatched. Germline V lookup: CDR1 SGHDT, CDR2 YYEEEE. The CDR3 contains 13 residues. This CDR3 reads CASSLKGQGPQHF. The DNA for the CDR3 is TGTGCCAGCAGCTTGAAAGGACAGGGACCCCAGCATTTT.

CDR3 in amino acids: CASSQFGQGMQYQETQYF. CDR3 nucleotides: TGTGCCAGCAGTCAGTTCGGGCAGGGGATGCAATACCAAGAGACCCAGTACTTC. The chain has TRBV2 and TRBJ2-5; possibly TRBD1 for D (6 bases). The CDR3 has 18 residues. Germline values: CDR1 SNHLY, CDR2 FYNNEI. Trimming cost V 5 bases and J 0 bases, with 22 bases left between them.

The chain recombines TRBV3-1 (or the pseudogene TRBV3-2) with TRBJ1-1; a weak D match, TRBD1 (6 bases). V was clipped by 2 bases and J by 5 bases, with 9 bases between them. The CDR3 spans 13 residues. Germline CDR1 LGHDT, CDR2 YNNKEL (reference sequence). This CDR3 is CASSQLRGTEAFF. The CDR3 DNA follows: TGTGCCAGCAGCCAATTGAGGGGGACTGAAGCTTTCTTT.

The rearrangement links TRBV9 to TRBJ2-7; 9 positions agree with TRBD1. With V trimmed by 5 bases and J by 3 bases, 6 bases remained unmatched. CDR1 is SGDLS and CDR2 is YYNGEE in the germline V gene. The CDR3 consists of 14 residues. CDR3 DNA: TGTGCCAGCAGTCCTGGACAGGGGCTCTACGAGCAGTACGTC. It codes for CASSPGQGLYEQYV.

The sample holds one count of this clone. This chain links TRBV30 with TRBJ2-1, with 11 bases lining up with TRBD2. The germline V gene has CDR1 GTSNPN and CDR2 SVGIG (reference sequence). Trimming cost V 1 base and J 7 bases; bases outside gene matches: 0. The CDR3 runs to 13 residues. CDR3 in amino acids: CAWSGTSGNEQFF. The CDR3 nucleotides are TGTGCCTGGAGTGGGACTAGCGGGAATGAGCAGTTCTTC.

The chain recombines TRBV19 with TRBJ1-2, with D possibly being TRBD1 (6 bases). The germline gives CDR1 LNHDA, CDR2 SQIVND (reference sequence). The CDR3 is made up of 13 amino acids. Trimming shortened V by 3 bases and J by 6 bases, and 11 bases separated the two germline ends. For the CDR3, the DNA is TGTGCCAGTAGTATGGGCCCAGGGGATGGCTACACCTTC. It codes for CASSMGPGDGYTF.

The V and J genes are TRBV7-9 and TRBJ1-3; D remains unclear. Trimming took 5 bases from V and 6 from J, leaving 5 bases between them. This CDR3 region has 11 residues. Per the germline V gene, CDR1 is SEHNR and CDR2 is FQNEAQ (reference sequence). The CDR3 region is CASSPKNTIYF. As DNA, the CDR3 is TGTGCCAGCAGCCCCAAAAACACCATATATTTT.

The chain carries TRBV29-1 and TRBJ2-1; 12 bases line up with TRBD1. The germline gives CDR1 SQVTM, CDR2 ANQGSEA. The V segment lost 7 bases and the J segment 8 bases; nucleotides outside the gene matches: 33. The CDR3 contains 22 residues. CDR3 loop: CSAAYEGTVLGRDRGLRDEQFF. CDR3 in DNA: TGCAGCGCAGCCTATGAGGGAACAGTCTTGGGTCGGGACAGGGGGCTTCGGGATGAGCAGTTCTTC.

This sequence joins TRBV28 and TRBJ1-6; 8 nucleotides line up with TRBD1. CDR1 and CDR2 (germline): MDHEN, SYDVKM. Trimming cost V 6 bases and J 4 bases; bases outside gene matches: 8. This CDR3 region has 16 residues. The chain's CDR3 is CASSKDRDIYNSPLHF. CDR3 bases: TGTGCCAGCAGCAAGGACAGGGATATATATAATTCACCCCTCCACTTT.

V gene TRBV6-1 combines with J gene TRBJ1-3; a weak D match, TRBD1 (5 bases). Per the germline V gene, CDR1 is MNHNS and CDR2 is SASEGT. The CDR3 has 13 residues. Trimming took off 0 bases at V and 14 bases at J, with 14 bases between the two ends. CDR3 loop: CASSEAWGLSLYF. The DNA of the CDR3 is TGTGCCAGCAGTGAAGCGTGGGGCCTTAGCCTATATTTT.